This TCR beta chain is from a study of T cell clones after liver transplantation. The wider study: TCRbeta sequencing after a pre-transplant mixed lymphocyte reaction identified graft-donor-reactive clones, later tracked in post-transplant blood. Three of the eight recipients were HCV-positive; the rest had non-autoimmune, non-viral transplant indications. Whole-study findings and limits: The donor-reactive repertoire was only partly measurable in a couple of subjects, lacking donor cells.

CDR3 length: 17 residues. Per the germline V gene, CDR1 is LNHDA and CDR2 is SQIVND (reference sequence). V dropped 4 bases and J dropped 0 bases, with 18 bases sitting between them. Turning to this clone: As yet, its antigen is unknown.

Clones were sequenced by immunoSEQ multiplex PCR, and TCRdb holds only the in-frame ones, with some missing. The data contain over 90,000 clones, roughly 80% of them singletons. This sequence was found in a human patient who received a liver transplant. Part of the T cells may come from the graft donor. The rearrangement links TRBV19 to TRBJ1-1; D is possibly TRBD1 (5 bases). The sample here was CD4+ T cells from blood, taken approximately 43 months after liver transplant. CDR3 sequence reads: CASSTPSHGTVNTEAFF. The CDR3 DNA follows: TGTGCCAGTAGTACACCCTCCCACGGGACGGTGAACACTGAAGCTTTCTTT.